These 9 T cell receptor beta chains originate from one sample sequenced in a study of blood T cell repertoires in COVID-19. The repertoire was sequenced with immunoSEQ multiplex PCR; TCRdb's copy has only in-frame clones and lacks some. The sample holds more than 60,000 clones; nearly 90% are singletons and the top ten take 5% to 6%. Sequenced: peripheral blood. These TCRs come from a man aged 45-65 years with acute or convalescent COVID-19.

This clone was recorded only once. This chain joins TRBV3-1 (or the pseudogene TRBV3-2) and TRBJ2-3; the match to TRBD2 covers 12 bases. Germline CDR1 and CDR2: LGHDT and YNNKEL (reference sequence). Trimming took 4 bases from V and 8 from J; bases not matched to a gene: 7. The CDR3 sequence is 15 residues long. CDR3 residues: CASSPRLAGECTQYF. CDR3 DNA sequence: TGTGCCAGCAGCCCGCGACTAGCGGGAGAATGTACGCAGTATTTT.

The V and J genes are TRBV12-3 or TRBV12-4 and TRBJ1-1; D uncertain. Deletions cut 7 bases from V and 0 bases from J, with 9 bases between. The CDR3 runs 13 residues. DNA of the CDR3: TGTGCCAGCACAAGAGGCATGAACACTGAAGCTTTCTTT. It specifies CASTRGMNTEAFF.

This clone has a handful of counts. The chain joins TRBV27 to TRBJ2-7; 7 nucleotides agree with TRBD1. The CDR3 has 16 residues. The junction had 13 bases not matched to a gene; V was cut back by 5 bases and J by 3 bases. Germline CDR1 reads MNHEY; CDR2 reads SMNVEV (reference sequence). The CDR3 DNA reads TGTGCCAGCAGTCAGATCGTCGGGACAGCAATCTACGAGCAGTACTTC. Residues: CASSQIVGTAIYEQYF.

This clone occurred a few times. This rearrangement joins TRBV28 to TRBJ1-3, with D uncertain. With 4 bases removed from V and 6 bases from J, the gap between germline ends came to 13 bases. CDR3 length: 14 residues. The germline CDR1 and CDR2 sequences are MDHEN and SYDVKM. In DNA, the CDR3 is TGTGCCAGCAGTTCGCCCGGGGTCGAAAACACCATATATTTT. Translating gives CASSSPGVENTIYF.

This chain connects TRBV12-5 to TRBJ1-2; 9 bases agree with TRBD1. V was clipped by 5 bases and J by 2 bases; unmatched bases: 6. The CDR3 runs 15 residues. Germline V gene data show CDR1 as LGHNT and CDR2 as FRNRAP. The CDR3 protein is CASGETGGLNYGYTF. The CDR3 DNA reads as TGTGCTAGTGGTGAGACAGGGGGTCTGAACTATGGCTACACCTTC.

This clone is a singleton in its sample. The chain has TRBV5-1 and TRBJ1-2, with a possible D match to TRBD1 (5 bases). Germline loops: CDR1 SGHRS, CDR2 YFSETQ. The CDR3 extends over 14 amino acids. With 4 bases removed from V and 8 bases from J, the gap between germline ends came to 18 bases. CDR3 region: CASSRPGPGNGYTF. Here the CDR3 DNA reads TGCGCCAGCAGCCGACCCGGTCCAGGGAACGGCTACACCTTC.

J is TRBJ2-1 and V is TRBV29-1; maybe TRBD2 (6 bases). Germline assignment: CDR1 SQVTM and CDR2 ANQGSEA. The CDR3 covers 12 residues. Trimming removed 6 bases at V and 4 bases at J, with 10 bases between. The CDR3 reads CSVTTSYNEQFF. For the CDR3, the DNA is TGCAGCGTGACGACTAGTTACAATGAGCAGTTCTTC.

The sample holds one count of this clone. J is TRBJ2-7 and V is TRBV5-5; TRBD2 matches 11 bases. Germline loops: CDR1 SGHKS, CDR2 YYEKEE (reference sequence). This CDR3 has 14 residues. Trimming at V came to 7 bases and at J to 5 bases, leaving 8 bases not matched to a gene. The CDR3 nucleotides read TGTGCCAGCGGCCTGACTAGCGGGACGCACGAGCAGTACTTC. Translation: CASGLTSGTHEQYF.

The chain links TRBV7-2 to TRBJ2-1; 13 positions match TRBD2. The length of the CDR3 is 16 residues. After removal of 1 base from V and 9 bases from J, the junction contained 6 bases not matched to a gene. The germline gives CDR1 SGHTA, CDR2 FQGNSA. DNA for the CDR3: TGTGCCAGCAGCTTAGGCGGACTAGCGGGAGTGGCTGAGCAGTTCTTC. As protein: CASSLGGLAGVAEQFF.